This T cell receptor (beta chain) was observed in a study of regulatory T cells in long-lasting Graves disease. Time point here: persistent/refractory GD, antithyroid drugs over 5 years with positive TRAb. The authors made the TCR library using RNA they extracted from PBMCs. CDR1 is SGHKS, CDR2 YYEKEE, per germline (reference sequence). CDR3 size: 18 residues. The V end was cut by 6 bases, the J end by 6 bases, with 30 bases between. Of note for this clonotype: Being one base from a much bigger clone, this may be a read error.

Arm-PCR of CDR3 regions and iRepertoire HTBI primers were used to build TCR beta libraries. TCRdb processed the multiplex PCR reads anew with MiXCR; each CDR3 protein has one entry. The sample carries roughly 400,000 distinct CDR3 sequences, around 20% recorded once. This specimen consisted of peripheral blood mononuclear cells (PBMCs), obtained when the disease was refractory, from a patient treated with antithyroid drugs. This chain uses TRBV5-5 with TRBJ1-1; D possibly corresponds to TRBD1 (5 bases). The clonotype originates from a female donor with Graves disease. CDR3 in DNA: TGTGCCAGCAACGCCGATGGTCCCCTAGTAGGGCTGGGGGCTGAAGCTTTCTTT. Translated, it gives CASNADGPLVGLGAEAFF.